Here is one T cell receptor beta chain with its context. The antigen is unknown. The data stem from a study of shared clonotypes between healthy human individuals. Overall study context: Donor ages ranged 18 to 49 years: a couple of women, three men. Per donor, three plates held CD4 naive cells, three held CD4 memory, two held CD8 naive and one held CD8 memory.

A CD45RA+ naive subset and a CD45RA-negative memory subset were split from CD4+ cells. The protocol was immunoSEQ multiplex PCR, while the TCRdb copy is restricted to in-frame clones and leaves out a portion. Found here are millions of clones, approximately 90% of them singletons; the top ten hold roughly 0.13%. Trimming took 1 base from V and 4 from J; bases not matched to a gene: 7. CDR3 length equals 15 residues. Germline V gene lookup returns CDR1 GTSNPN and CDR2 SVGIG (reference sequence). Study conclusions and caveats: Sampling was confined to blood; repertoires within tissues likely differ.

This clonotype was sampled from a man in his late teens or twenties in good health. The chain joins TRBV30 to TRBJ1-2, with 9 bases lining up with TRBD1. The sample was naive CD4+ T cells sorted from blood. Indicated subset: CD45RA+ positively selected. In nucleotides, the CDR3 is TGTGCCTGGAGTGCTCTGGGACAGGGATCCTATGGCTACACCTTC. Amino acids: CAWSALGQGSYGYTF.